The entry that follows covers one T cell receptor (beta chain) sequence. This entry comes from a study of blood T cell repertoires in COVID-19. Between the trimmed V and J ends, which lost 4 bases and 3 bases, there was a span of 16 bases. Germline V gene lookup returns CDR1 MGHRA and CDR2 YSYEKL. This CDR3 comprises 15 residues. The repertoire was sequenced with immunoSEQ multiplex PCR; TCRdb's copy has only in-frame clones and lacks some. This sample has about 300,000 clones, with 85% to 90% found just once. Sequencing used PBMCs or T cells enriched from blood (not recorded which). The sequence was collected from a man under 40 who had recovered from COVID-19. This chain uses TRBV4-1 with TRBJ2-7; D is unclear. CDR3 coding DNA: TGCGCCAGCAGCCCCGCCCCGGGTACCATCTACGAGCAGTACTTC. Translation: CASSPAPGTIYEQYF.